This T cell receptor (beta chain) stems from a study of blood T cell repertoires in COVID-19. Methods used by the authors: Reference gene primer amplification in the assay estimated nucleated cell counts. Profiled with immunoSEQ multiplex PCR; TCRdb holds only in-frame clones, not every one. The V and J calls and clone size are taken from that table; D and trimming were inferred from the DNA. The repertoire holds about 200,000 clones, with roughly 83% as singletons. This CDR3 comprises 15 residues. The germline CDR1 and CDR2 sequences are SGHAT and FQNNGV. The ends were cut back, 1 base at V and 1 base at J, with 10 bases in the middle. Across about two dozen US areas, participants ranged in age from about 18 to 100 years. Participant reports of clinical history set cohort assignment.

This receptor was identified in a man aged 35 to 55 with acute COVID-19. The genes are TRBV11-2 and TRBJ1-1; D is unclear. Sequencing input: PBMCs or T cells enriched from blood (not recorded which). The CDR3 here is CASSLGPGGNTEAFF. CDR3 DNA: TGTGCCAGCAGCTTAGGTCCGGGAGGGAACACTGAAGCTTTCTTT.